This TCR beta chain was identified during a study of chemoradiotherapy in HPV16-positive cancers. Study-wide findings and caveats: Candidate HPV-specific clones and E7-related TCR motifs grew in tumor during treatment.

Samples were taken several times over chemoradiotherapy. The method was immunoSEQ multiplex PCR; TCRdb's version includes in-frame clones alone and lacks a portion of them. Of some 70,000 clones listed, about 90% are singletons. With regard to this clone: The antigen is unknown.

The CDR3 length is 14 residues. Looked up from germline, CDR1 is MDHEN and CDR2 is SYDVKM. The TCR comes from a human donor with HPV-associated anogenital cancer. This chain joins TRBV28 and TRBJ1-2; D possibly corresponds to TRBD1 (5 bases). The sequencing used blood, collected from a patient who underwent chemoradiotherapy. The CDR3 protein is CASGTGAFSYGYTF. The CDR3 DNA reads as TGTGCGTCGGGAACAGGTGCTTTTTCCTATGGCTACACCTTC.